This is a list of T cell receptor beta chains from one sample in a study of blood T cell repertoires in COVID-19. Repertoires were generated with immunoSEQ multiplex PCR, while TCRdb's copy carries only in-frame clones and drops some. This sample has about 210,000 clones, with roughly 87% found just once. The sequencing input was PBMCs or T cells enriched from blood (not recorded which). The receptors were gathered from a man between 18 and 35 years old with acute COVID-19. CDR3s include the opening cysteine and the closing phenylalanine or tryptophan. A D gene is named only where the DNA matches it firmly. Not every row has a clone size; where given, it reads once, few, many or a size class.

j_call | clone_size | d_call | v_call | cdr3_aa | cdr3_nt
TRBJ2-1 | few | NA | TRBV10-1 | CASSDPADPYNEQFF | TGCGCCAGCAGTGACCCAGCGGACCCCTACAATGAGCAGTTCTTC
TRBJ2-2 | NA | NA | TRBV28 | CASSLPSTGELFF | TGTGCCAGCAGTTTACCCTCCACCGGGGAGCTGTTTTTT
TRBJ1-5 | NA | NA | TRBV29-1 | CSVEAGVGQPQHF | TGCAGCGTTGAGGCAGGGGTCGGACAGCCCCAGCATTTT
TRBJ2-7 | NA | TRBD2 | TRBV3-1/TRBV3-2 | CASRGLAGSTYEQYF | TGTGCCAGCAGAGGACTAGCGGGGTCAACCTACGAGCAGTACTTC
TRBJ2-3 | NA | TRBD1 | TRBV28 | CASRLAGTGRDTQYF | TGTGCCAGCCGCCTCGCGGGGACAGGGAGAGATACGCAGTATTTT
TRBJ2-2 | few | NA | TRBV6-5 | CASSYMGGPGELFF | TGTGCCAGCAGTTACATGGGAGGCCCCGGGGAGCTGTTTTTT
TRBJ2-3 | NA | TRBD2 | TRBV10-2 | CASTSGSRDTQYF | TGCGCCAGCACTAGCGGGAGTCGGGATACGCAGTATTTT
TRBJ1-4 | NA | TRBD1 | TRBV7-2 | CASSPGQPLTGKLFF | TGTGCCAGCAGCCCGGGACAGCCTCTAACTGGGAAACTGTTTTTT
TRBJ1-5 | NA | TRBD1 | TRBV28 | CASRTIWGTETHYSNQPQHF | TGTGCCAGCCGTACCATATGGGGGACAGAAACCCACTATAGCAATCAGCCCCAGCATTTT
TRBJ1-5 | NA | TRBD1 | TRBV2 | CASSGTEYSNQPQHF | TGTGCCTCCTCCGGGACAGAATATAGCAATCAGCCCCAGCATTTT
TRBJ2-7 | NA | TRBD1 | TRBV18 | CASSPGTGGYEQYF | TGTGCCAGCTCACCCGGGACAGGGGGATACGAGCAGTACTTC
TRBJ1-1 | NA | NA | TRBV7-9 | CASSSLTVNTEAFF | TGTGCCAGCAGCTCTCTGACAGTGAACACTGAAGCTTTCTTT
TRBJ1-2 | NA | NA | TRBV7-9 | CASSSWGDPNYGYTF | TGTGCCAGCAGCTCGTGGGGGGATCCTAACTATGGCTACACCTTC
TRBJ2-5 | NA | TRBD2 | TRBV25-1 | CASSGSKREGPTETQYF | TGTGCCAGCAGTGGGAGTAAGCGGGAGGGGCCAACGGAGACCCAGTACTTC
TRBJ2-7 | NA | NA | TRBV28 | CASSFGGALDEQYF | TGTGCCAGCAGTTTTGGGGGGGCGCTCGACGAGCAGTACTTC
TRBJ1-4 | NA | NA | TRBV7-2 | CASSEQGGEKLFF | TGTGCCAGCAGCGAGCAAGGAGGGGAAAAACTGTTTTTT
TRBJ1-3 | NA | NA | TRBV11-3 | CASSLEGAMDSGNTIYF | TGTGCCAGCAGCTTAGAAGGAGCTATGGACTCTGGAAACACCATATATTTT
TRBJ2-7 | NA | NA | TRBV28 | CASRYGSQLPYEQYF | TGTGCCAGCAGATACGGGAGTCAGCTCCCCTACGAGCAGTACTTC
TRBJ2-1 | few | NA | TRBV6-5 | CASSYSPYNEQFF | TGTGCCAGCAGTTACTCTCCTTACAATGAGCAGTTCTTC
TRBJ2-5 | NA | TRBD2 | TRBV5-1 | CASSSGLELETQYF | TGCGCCAGCAGCTCGGGACTAGAGCTCGAGACCCAGTACTTC
TRBJ2-1 | NA | NA | TRBV4-1 | CASSQDPRRGNEQFF | TGCGCCAGCAGCCAAGATCCGCGACGCGGGAATGAGCAGTTCTTC
TRBJ2-3 | many | TRBD2 | TRBV28 | CASSSLAGETDTQYF | TGTGCCAGCAGTTCCCTAGCGGGAGAGACAGATACGCAGTATTTT
TRBJ2-2 | NA | NA | TRBV11-2 | CASSLSFRGTGELFF | TGTGCCAGCAGCTTATCATTTCGGGGTACCGGGGAGCTGTTTTTT
TRBJ2-3 | NA | TRBD2 | TRBV7-6 | CASSPGLAGVSTDTQYF | TGTGCCAGCAGCCCCGGACTAGCGGGAGTAAGCACAGATACGCAGTATTTT
TRBJ1-6 | NA | TRBD1 | TRBV5-4 | CASSSQGNNSPLHF | TGTGCCAGCAGCTCACAGGGGAACAATTCACCCCTCCACTTT
TRBJ1-1 | NA | NA | TRBV19 | CATQWSKNTEAFF | TGTGCCACTCAGTGGTCGAAGAACACTGAAGCTTTCTTT
TRBJ2-2 | NA | TRBD2 | TRBV7-7 | CASSLAGGATGELFF | TGTGCTAGCAGCTTAGCGGGAGGAGCCACCGGGGAGCTGTTTTTT
TRBJ1-1 | NA | NA | TRBV19 | CASSLGSAGAFF | TGTGCCAGTAGCCTCGGGTCTGCTGGAGCTTTCTTT
TRBJ2-3 | NA | TRBD1 | TRBV5-5 | CASSEGQTFTDTQYF | TGTGCCAGCAGCGAGGGACAGACCTTCACAGATACGCAGTATTTT
TRBJ2-7 | few | TRBD1 | TRBV19 | CASAPTRQGWYEQYF | TGTGCCAGTGCACCTACCCGACAGGGGTGGTACGAGCAGTACTTC
TRBJ2-3 | NA | NA | TRBV11-2 | CASSLPPLAGSTDTQYF | TGTGCCAGCAGCTTACCTCCCCTGGCGGGGAGCACAGATACGCAGTATTTT
TRBJ2-7 | NA | TRBD1 | TRBV27 | CASSLEGTGNYWEQYF | TGTGCCAGCAGTTTAGAAGGGACAGGGAATTACTGGGAGCAGTACTTC
TRBJ2-7 | few | NA | TRBV27 | CASSLRGVSSYEQYF | TGTGCCAGCAGTCTCAGGGGCGTTAGCTCCTACGAGCAGTACTTC
TRBJ2-3 | NA | NA | TRBV7-3 | CASSPGLITDTQYF | TGTGCCAGCAGCCCTGGACTAATCACAGATACGCAGTATTTT
TRBJ1-5 | NA | NA | TRBV19 | CASSARGNSNQPQHF | TGTGCCAGTAGCGCCCGGGGGAATAGCAATCAGCCCCAGCATTTT
TRBJ2-2 | NA | TRBD1 | TRBV19 | CASSQQGVGELFF | TGTGCCAGTAGCCAACAGGGGGTGGGGGAGCTGTTTTTT
TRBJ2-7 | NA | NA | TRBV5-8 | CASSKIGEDYEQYF | TGTGCCAGCAGCAAAATCGGGGAGGACTACGAGCAGTACTTC
TRBJ1-2 | once | NA | TRBV30 | CAWSVQEGVGGYTF | TGTGCCTGGAGTGTACAGGAGGGAGTAGGCGGCTACACCTTC
TRBJ1-4 | once | NA | TRBV28 | CASSPINAANEKLFF | TGTGCCAGCAGTCCAATCAACGCAGCTAATGAAAAACTGTTTTTT
TRBJ1-4 | NA | TRBD1 | TRBV28 | CASSLSPGQGGNEKLFF | TGTGCCAGCAGTTTATCCCCCGGACAGGGAGGGAATGAAAAACTGTTTTTT
TRBJ2-1 | NA | NA | TRBV30 | CAWSATSSYNEQFF | TGTGCCTGGAGTGCGACTAGCTCCTACAATGAGCAGTTCTTC
TRBJ2-1 | few | TRBD1 | TRBV2 | CASIAGTGYNEQFF | TGTGCCAGCATAGCCGGGACAGGGTACAATGAGCAGTTCTTC